The 16 T cell receptor beta chains given below trace back to one sample, sequenced in a study of OX40 agonist ivuxolimab in advanced cancers. Assay used: immunoSEQ multiplex PCR; TCRdb lists only in-frame clones, some missing. Of about 73,000 clones listed, 86% are singletons. This material consisted of CD4+ or CD8+ T cells sorted from blood, taken in a trial of the OX40 agonist ivuxolimab. The receptors originated from an adult with an advanced solid tumor such as melanoma, head and neck, liver or kidney cancer.

V usage is TRBV6-6 and J usage is TRBJ1-1; weak D call: TRBD1 (6 bases). CDR1 is MNHNY and CDR2 is SVGAGI in the germline V gene (reference sequence). This CDR3 is built from 15 residues. Deletions cut 4 bases from V and 7 bases from J, with 19 bases between. CDR3 DNA sequence: TGTGCCAGCAGTTTAACCGGGACATCTGTCTATGAAGCTTTCTTT. Translated, it gives CASSLTGTSVYEAFF.

The rearrangement joins TRBV11-1 to TRBJ2-2; perhaps TRBD2 as D (5 bases). Germline V gene data show CDR1 as SGHAT and CDR2 as FQDESV (reference sequence). CDR3 length: 17 residues. V dropped 5 bases and J dropped 1 base, with 17 bases sitting between them. The CDR3 is CASSEEGAKRNTGELFF. CDR3 DNA: TGTGCCAGCAGCGAAGAGGGAGCAAAAAGGAACACCGGGGAGCTGTTTTTT.

This clone was observed a handful of times. The chain links TRBV5-1 to TRBJ2-2; 12 positions agree with TRBD2. The CDR3 has 17 amino acids. The J segment lost 6 bases and the V segment lost 2 bases, leaving 8 bases of the junction unmatched. The germline CDR1 and CDR2 sequences are SGHRS and YFSETQ. CDR3 DNA: TGCGCCAGCAGCTTTGCGAAAGGACTAGCGGGGTCCGGGGAGCTGTTTTTT. Residues: CASSFAKGLAGSGELFF.

The chain has TRBV7-8 and TRBJ1-1, with a tentative D call TRBD1 (6 bases). From germline, CDR1 is SGHVS and CDR2 FQNEAQ. With 7 bases removed from V and 4 bases from J, the gap between germline ends came to 16 bases. The CDR3 contains 14 residues. The CDR3 region is CASTKGGGSTEAFF. The CDR3, as DNA: TGTGCCAGCACAAAAGGGGGAGGAAGCACTGAAGCTTTCTTT.

This clone was seen once. The rearrangement links TRBV28 to TRBJ2-1, with 12 bases identical to TRBD2. Germline-derived CDR1 and CDR2 are MDHEN and SYDVKM. The CDR3 is made up of 19 amino acids. With V trimmed by 3 bases and J by 1 base, 10 bases remained unmatched. CDR3 sequence (DNA): TGTGCCAGCAGTTTGGGCGGACTAGCGGGGCTCTGGTCCTACAATGAGCAGTTCTTC. The encoded protein is CASSLGGLAGLWSYNEQFF.

J is TRBJ2-7 and V is TRBV21-1; TRBD1 was called by the table and not checked on the DNA. TRBV21-1 has pseudogene status. The CDR3 sequence is 15 residues long. CDR3: CASTQTALPRSEQYF. The CDR3 DNA is TGTGCCAGCACCCAGACAGCGCTGCCTCGGTCCGAGCAGTACTTC.

This clone was picked up one time. The rearrangement links TRBV11-2 to TRBJ2-1; D not resolved. In germline, CDR1 is SGHAT, CDR2 FQNNGV. V lost 0 bases and J lost 9, with 12 bases in between. This CDR3 contains 14 residues. CDR3: CASSLDLDLGEQFF. The CDR3 DNA reads TGTGCCAGCAGCTTAGATTTGGATTTGGGTGAGCAGTTCTTC.

The chain recombines TRBV19 with TRBJ2-1, with TRBD2 matching over 9 bases. From germline, CDR1 is LNHDA and CDR2 SQIVND (reference sequence). This CDR3 comprises 17 residues. Unmatched junction bases numbered 7, after V lost 2 bases and J lost 2 bases. DNA for the CDR3: TGTGCCAGTAGTATAAAGCGGGGGGCTCAAACCTACAATGAGCAGTTCTTC. It translates to CASSIKRGAQTYNEQFF.

This chain links TRBV5-1 with TRBJ2-2, with 8 bases fitting TRBD1. The germline gives CDR1 SGHRS, CDR2 YFSETQ. This CDR3 contains 14 residues. The V gene end was trimmed by 0 bases and the J gene end by 9 bases; junction bases not matched to a gene: 4. Here the CDR3 reads CASSLEDRVRELFF. The CDR3 DNA follows: TGCGCCAGCAGCTTGGAGGACAGGGTTCGGGAGCTGTTTTTT.

The rearrangement joins TRBV5-1 to TRBJ2-3, with TRBD2 matching 16 bases. V gave up 5 bases and J gave up 5 bases; unmatched junction bases: 5. The CDR3 is 16 amino acids. Germline CDR1 is SGHRS and CDR2 is YFSETQ. CDR3 DNA: TGCGCCAGCAGACCGGGACTAGCGGGGGGGCAAGATACGCAGTATTTT. Translated: CASRPGLAGGQDTQYF.

The gene calls are TRBV27 and TRBJ1-1; 10 bases fit TRBD1. Trimming took 3 bases from V and 0 from J; bases not matched to a gene: 13. The germline V gene encodes CDR1 MNHEY and CDR2 SMNVEV (reference sequence). CDR3 length equals 19 residues. This chain's CDR3 is CASSFGLGQGVSVNTEAFF. The CDR3 region has the DNA TGTGCCAGCAGTTTTGGGCTCGGACAGGGGGTTTCGGTGAACACTGAAGCTTTCTTT.

The chain uses TRBV2 and TRBJ1-5; possibly TRBD1 for D (6 bases). Between the trimmed V and J ends, which lost 6 bases and 8 bases, there was a span of 17 bases. The CDR3 contains 14 residues. The germline gives CDR1 SNHLY, CDR2 FYNNEI. The CDR3 coding sequence is TGTGCCAGCAGCATCGGGGGGGCCACGGAGCCCCAGCATTTT. The encoded protein is CASSIGGATEPQHF.

The chain has TRBV30 and TRBJ2-7; 7 bases align to TRBD1. The CDR3 contains 13 residues. V was clipped by 1 base and J by 1 base; unmatched bases: 1. Germline CDR1 is GTSNPN and CDR2 is SVGIG (reference sequence). The CDR3 sequence: CAWSEGQSYEQYF. CDR3 bases: TGTGCCTGGAGTGAGGGACAGTCCTACGAGCAGTACTTC. The complete variable domain, with remaining parts taken from reference TRBV30 and TRBJ2-7, reads SQTIHQWPATLVQPVGSPLSLECTVEGTSNPNLYWYRQAAGRGLQLLFYSVGIGQISSEVPQNLSASRPQDRQFILSSKKLLLSDSGFYLCAWSEGQSYEQYFGPGTRLTVT.

The V call is TRBV30, the J call TRBJ1-1; 7 nucleotides agree with TRBD1. Trimming cost V 2 bases and J 8 bases; bases outside gene matches: 5. This CDR3 spans 12 amino acids. CDR1 GTSNPN and CDR2 SVGIG come from the germline V gene (reference sequence). In DNA form, the CDR3 reads TGTGCCTGGAGTCCGCGGACAGGCGAAGCTTTCTTT. Its translation: CAWSPRTGEAFF.

This chain joins TRBV7-8 and TRBJ2-7, with TRBD2 matching over 8 bases. The J segment lost 0 bases and the V segment lost 0 bases, leaving 10 bases of the junction unmatched. In germline, CDR1 is SGHVS, CDR2 FQNEAQ. The CDR3 sequence is 18 residues long. The CDR3, as DNA: TGTGCCAGCAGCTTAGCGGGAGTAGCGGGATTTTCCTCCTACGAGCAGTACTTC. Amino acids: CASSLAGVAGFSSYEQYF.

In this sample, this clone turned up a few times. The chain employs TRBV7-9 and TRBJ1-5; D is uncertain. V was clipped by 5 bases and J by 4 bases, with 6 bases between them. CDR1 and CDR2 (germline): SEHNR, FQNEAQ (reference sequence). The CDR3 is 12 residues long. CDR3 nucleotides: TGTGCCAGCAGCCTCCCGAATCAGCCCCAGCATTTT. Translating gives CASSLPNQPQHF. The full variable domain, in which reference TRBV7-9 and TRBJ1-5 provide the parts outside the CDR3, is DTGVSQNPRHKITKRGQNVTFRCDPISEHNRLYWYRQTLGQGPEFLTYFQNEAQLEKSRLLSDRFSAERPKGSFSTLEIQRTEQGDSAMYLCASSLPNQPQHFGDGTRLSIL.